The rows below give T cell receptor beta chains drawn from one sample of a study of PD-L1 blockade in urothelial cancer. The assay was immunoSEQ multiplex PCR, and TCRdb's table has in-frame clones only and misses some. Among about 120,000 clones listed, around 86% were seen once. Source: PBMCs, taken around atezolizumab (anti-PD-L1) treatment. All receptors derive from a man aged 50 to 59 with urothelial cancer. The CDR3 runs from the conserved cysteine through the conserved F or W. A D gene is named only where the DNA matches it firmly. Not all rows give a size; the values are once, few, many and, for expanded clones, a class.

d_call clone_size j_call v_call cdr3_aa cdr3_nt
TRBD1 once TRBJ1-2 TRBV19 CASSILGTDPGYTF TGTGCCAGTAGTATTTTAGGGACAGACCCTGGCTACACCTTC
TRBD1 . TRBJ1-4 TRBV10-3 CAISEATPGQGHEKLFF TGTGCCATCAGTGAGGCGACACCGGGACAGGGACATGAAAAACTGTTTTTT
TRBD1 . TRBJ1-2 TRBV27 CASSTRGPGYGYTF TGTGCCAGCAGTACCAGGGGGCCTGGCTATGGCTACACCTTC
TRBD2 . TRBJ2-3 TRBV30 CAWSAAGGDTQYF TGTGCCTGGAGTGCAGCGGGGGGGGATACGCAGTATTTT
. . TRBJ2-3 TRBV14 CASSPSGIDTQYF TGTGCCAGCAGCCCCTCGGGGATAGATACGCAGTATTTT
TRBD1 . TRBJ2-1 TRBV19 CASTEGAHEQFF TGTGCCAGTACAGAGGGGGCGCATGAGCAGTTCTTC
. . TRBJ2-3 TRBV11-3 CASSFSGDTQYF TGTGCCAGCAGCTTTTCCGGAGATACGCAGTATTTT
. few TRBJ1-1 TRBV11-2 CASTPRGGDTEAFF TGTGCCAGCACCCCGAGGGGGGGTGACACTGAAGCTTTCTTT
. . TRBJ1-5 TRBV10-3 CAISESLQQHQPQHF TGTGCCATCAGTGAGTCCTTACAGCAACATCAGCCCCAGCATTTT
TRBD2 . TRBJ2-5 TRBV5-4 CASSLLAGSQETQYF TGTGCCAGCAGCTTACTAGCGGGATCCCAAGAGACCCAGTACTTC
. . TRBJ2-3 TRBV11-2 CASTAPTTSTDTQYF TGTGCCAGCACGGCCCCCACGACAAGCACAGATACGCAGTATTTT
. . TRBJ2-2 TRBV6-1 CASSATSMTGELFF TGTGCCAGCAGTGCGACTAGTATGACGGGGGAGCTGTTTTTT
. few TRBJ2-1 TRBV7-2 CASSPGDRLQFF TGTGCCAGCAGCCCGGGGGACAGACTACAGTTCTTC
TRBD2 . TRBJ2-5 TRBV18 CASSPSRLAGGAETQYF TGTGCCAGCTCACCCTCTCGACTAGCGGGAGGGGCGGAGACCCAGTACTTC
TRBD1 . TRBJ1-2 TRBV6-5 CASRPGTVYGYTF TGTGCCAGCAGGCCCGGGACAGTCTATGGCTACACCTTC
TRBD2 . TRBJ2-2 TRBV7-9 CASHQREATGELFF TGTGCCAGCCACCAGCGGGAGGCCACCGGGGAGCTGTTTTTT
. . TRBJ1-3 TRBV5-6 CASSLLGRQEAGNTIYF TGTGCCAGCAGCTTACTCGGCAGGCAGGAGGCTGGAAACACCATATATTTT
. . TRBJ2-1 TRBV15 CATSRTGRGNNNEQFF TGTGCCACCAGCAGGACCGGAAGGGGAAACAACAATGAGCAGTTCTTC
. once TRBJ2-1 TRBV9 CASSVEPFDNEQFF TGTGCCAGCAGCGTAGAGCCTTTCGACAATGAGCAGTTCTTC
. . TRBJ1-3 TRBV18 CASSPQGSGNTIYF TGTGCCAGCTCACCGCAGGGATCTGGAAACACCATATATTTT
. . TRBJ2-5 TRBV19 CASSIFSGVQETQYF TGTGCCAGTAGTATCTTTTCCGGGGTCCAAGAGACCCAGTACTTC
TRBD1 . TRBJ1-6 TRBV18 CASQTSGTGDSPLHF TGTGCCAGCCAAACCTCCGGGACAGGGGATTCACCCCTCCACTTT
TRBD1 . TRBJ1-6 TRBV6-5 CASRRMTGNNSPLHF TGTGCCAGCAGGAGGATGACAGGGAATAATTCACCCCTCCACTTT
TRBD1 few TRBJ2-7 TRBV15 CATSRGTGSYEQYF TGTGCCACCAGCAGAGGGACAGGGTCCTACGAGCAGTACTTC
TRBD2 . TRBJ2-2 TRBV2 CASSFGLAGNGELFF TGTGCCAGCAGTTTCGGACTAGCGGGGAACGGGGAGCTGTTTTTT
. . TRBJ1-5 TRBV18 CASSPLRGQPQHF TGTGCCAGCTCCCCTTTACGGGGGCAGCCCCAGCATTTT
TRBD1 few TRBJ2-7 TRBV6-1 CASISRGQPYEQYF TGTGCCAGCATCTCCAGGGGGCAGCCCTACGAGCAGTACTTC
TRBD2 . TRBJ2-1 TRBV30 CAWSASLAGVLEQFF TGTGCCTGGAGTGCGTCACTAGCGGGAGTTCTTGAGCAGTTCTTC
. . TRBJ1-2 TRBV7-8 CASSFSHGGYGYTF TGTGCCAGCAGCTTTTCGCACGGAGGTTATGGCTACACCTTC
. . TRBJ1-1 TRBV29-1 CSVEPGEGTEAFF TGCAGCGTTGAACCCGGGGAAGGAACTGAAGCTTTCTTT
. . TRBJ1-5 TRBV6-6 CASKRDSNQPQHF TGTGCCAGCAAGCGGGACTCCAATCAGCCCCAGCATTTT
. . TRBJ1-2 TRBV28 CASSPAGGQANYGYTF TGTGCCAGCAGTCCCGCGGGGGGTCAAGCTAACTATGGCTACACCTTC
TRBD1 . TRBJ2-4 TRBV5-1 CASSLGTGGLAKNIQYF TGCGCCAGCAGCTTGGGGACAGGGGGGCTAGCCAAAAACATTCAGTACTTC
. . TRBJ1-1 TRBV7-8 CASSPSVRPNEAFF TGTGCCAGCAGCCCCTCCGTGAGGCCAAATGAAGCTTTCTTT
. few TRBJ1-4 TRBV6-5 CASSYSVQSPEKLFF TGTGCCAGCAGTTACTCGGTCCAGTCTCCCGAAAAACTGTTTTTT
TRBD1 . TRBJ1-5 TRBV6-1 CASRPPGQRNQPQHF TGTGCCAGCAGACCGCCGGGACAGCGCAATCAGCCCCAGCATTTT
. . TRBJ1-2 TRBV5-5 CASSFWVFAAYGYTF TGTGCCAGCAGCTTTTGGGTTTTCGCAGCGTATGGCTACACCTTC
. . TRBJ2-3 TRBV5-6 CASSRVASQYF TGTGCCAGCAGCCGGGTCGCTTCCCAGTATTTT
TRBD2 . TRBJ2-7 TRBV4-2 CASSQVGTTSWEQYF TGTGCCAGCAGCCAAGTTGGGACTACGTCTTGGGAGCAGTACTTC
TRBD1 . TRBJ1-3 TRBV30 CAWSAPRQGLSGNTIYF TGTGCCTGGAGTGCCCCCAGACAGGGATTGTCTGGAAACACCATATATTTT
TRBD1 . TRBJ1-2 TRBV27 CASSPGDSIRHGYTF TGTGCCAGCAGTCCAGGGGACAGCATCAGGCATGGCTACACCTTC